These 18 T cell receptor beta chains were sequenced from one sample in a study of post-analysis software for immune sequencing data. General observations from the study: Included in a set of about five TRBV segments more frequent in patients than controls were TRBV5-6, TRBV5-1 and TRBV20-1.

Built from TCR beta cDNA, the libraries had unique molecular identifiers in them. Each CDR3 protein gets one entry after TCRdb re-called the PCR reads with MiXCR. The sample lists some 260,000 distinct CDR3 sequences, around 34% occurring once. Which antigens these TCRs recognize remains unknown. Material: blood. The source is a girl between 5 and 17 years old with multiple sclerosis.

This clonotype was seen at least ten times. The V gene is TRBV19, the J gene TRBJ1-1, with no clear D. The CDR3 runs 14 residues. V was shortened by 5 bases and J by 1 base, with 11 bases between the two germline ends. Germline V gene lookup returns CDR1 LNHDA and CDR2 SQIVND (reference sequence). For the CDR3, the DNA is TGTGCCAGTAGTGCTGAACAGAGGAACACTGAAGCTTTCTTT. Encoded protein: CASSAEQRNTEAFF. The complete variable domain, with remaining parts taken from reference TRBV19 and TRBJ1-1, reads DGGITQSPKYLFRKEGQNVTLSCEQNLNHDAMYWYRQDPGQGLRLIYYSQIVNDFQKGDIAEGYSVSREKKESFPLTVTSAQKNPTAFYLCASSAEQRNTEAFFGQGTRLTVV.

This clonotype has ten or more counts. This sequence joins TRBV5-1 and TRBJ1-2, with D unclear. V was trimmed by 0 bases and J by 5 bases, leaving 14 bases between them. The CDR3 loop spans 15 amino acids. Germline V gene sequence: CDR1 SGHRS, CDR2 YFSETQ. CDR3 protein: CASSLDSGPLYGYTF. The CDR3 DNA follows: TGCGCCAGCAGCTTGGATTCAGGACCTTTATATGGCTACACCTTC.

This clonotype was seen at least ten times. The DNA for the CDR3 is TGTGCCAGCAGCGGGGACCAGACGAAAAACATTCAGTACTTC. As protein: CASSGDQTKNIQYF. The chain couples TRBV6-1 to TRBJ2-4, with D perhaps given as TRBD1 or TRBD2 (5 bases each). Trimming took off 6 bases at V and 4 bases at J, with 13 bases between the two ends. This CDR3 is built from 14 residues. Germline V gives CDR1 MNHNS, CDR2 SASEGT.

CDR3 protein: CANNYRLNTEAFF. The CDR3 region has the DNA TGTGCCAACAACTACAGGTTGAACACTGAAGCTTTCTTT. The chain recombines TRBV12-3 or TRBV12-4 with TRBJ1-1; D perhaps matches TRBD1 (5 bases). The V end was cut by 10 bases, the J end by 0 bases, with 12 bases between. This CDR3 has 13 residues.

This clonotype appeared many times. The chain is built from TRBV7-8 and TRBJ2-5; a weak D match, TRBD2 (6 bases). Trimming shortened V by 5 bases and J by 5 bases, and 15 bases separated the two germline ends. This CDR3 spans 14 amino acids. Germline lookup yields CDR1 SGHVS and CDR2 FQNEAQ. The CDR3 sequence is CASSPPTRGETQYF. The CDR3 region has the DNA TGTGCCAGCAGCCCGCCTACACGGGGGGAGACCCAGTACTTC.

As concerns this clonotype: This clone may be a read error of a much larger clone one base away. This chain joins TRBV12-3 or TRBV12-4 and TRBJ2-3; 10 bases line up with TRBD2. The CDR3 has 18 amino acids. The CDR3 spells CASSLSGLAVHSTDAQYF. In nucleotides, the CDR3 is TGTGCCAGCAGTTTATCCGGACTAGCGGTACATAGCACAGATGCGCAGTATTTT.

This clonotype has only a few counts. The genes are TRBV28 and TRBJ2-7; no definite D call. The CDR3 loop spans 15 amino acids. Trimming took 6 bases from V and 4 from J, leaving 19 bases between them. In germline, CDR1 is MDHEN, CDR2 SYDVKM. The CDR3: CASSPSWQAGYEQYF. CDR3 bases: TGTGCCAGCAGCCCCTCGTGGCAGGCCGGTTACGAGCAGTACTTC.

This clonotype was seen repeatedly, ten times or more. V is TRBV5-1 and J is TRBJ1-2; tentative D call: TRBD1 (5 bases). The CDR3 spans 14 residues. Germline CDR1 SGHRS, CDR2 YFSETQ. Trimming cost V 7 bases and J 6 bases, with 19 bases left between them. The CDR3 protein is CASATDNQADGYTF. The DNA of the CDR3 is TGCGCCAGCGCGACGGACAACCAAGCGGATGGCTACACCTTC. The complete variable domain, with remaining parts taken from reference TRBV5-1 and TRBJ1-2, reads KAGVTQTPRYLIKTRGQQVTLSCSPISGHRSVSWYQQTPGQGLQFLFEYFSETQRNKGNFPGRFSGRQFSNSRSEMNVSTLELGDSALYLCASATDNQADGYTFGSGTRLTVV.

There are many counts of this clonotype. The chain carries TRBV9 and TRBJ1-2, with TRBD1 matching over 8 bases. CDR1 and CDR2 from the germline V gene are SGDLS and YYNGEE. This CDR3 region has 13 residues. V dropped 6 bases and J dropped 8; count of bases not matched to a gene: 9. In DNA, the CDR3 is TGTGCCAGCAATAGGGACAGGCCGTGGGGCTACACCTTC. Its protein is CASNRDRPWGYTF.

Note on this clonotype: This likely reflects a read error, since a far larger clone is one base away. The chain uses TRBV27 and TRBJ1-1, with D perhaps matching TRBD1 (5 bases). The V gene's germline CDR1 is MNHEY and CDR2 SMNVEV (reference sequence). The CDR3 is 13 residues long. The CDR3 protein is CASSLTVNTGAFF. DNA for the CDR3: TGTGCCAGCAGTTTGACAGTGAACACTGGAGCTTTCTTT.

The rearrangement links TRBV25-1 to TRBJ2-1; 10 nucleotides align to TRBD2. Germline values: CDR1 MGHDK, CDR2 SYGVNS. The CDR3 totals 21 residues. V trimming: 4 bases; J trimming: 7 bases; junction bases outside the gene matches: 25. CDR3 DNA sequence: TGTGCCAGCAGTGCAACCCTAGGGACAGGACAGCGGGAGGGCCCGGGGAATGAGCAGTTCTTC. Translated, it gives CASSATLGTGQREGPGNEQFF.

This clonotype has only one observation. The chain has TRBV4-2 and TRBJ2-2; TRBD2 matches 8 bases. This CDR3 spans 16 amino acids. After removal of 0 bases from V and 4 bases from J, the junction contained 4 bases not matched to a gene. Looked up from germline, CDR1 is LGHNA and CDR2 is YNFKEQ. CDR3 sequence reads: CASSQEDGRVTGELFF. The CDR3 region has the DNA TGTGCCAGCAGCCAAGAGGACGGGAGGGTCACCGGGGAGCTGTTTTTT.

This clonotype showed up many times. The gene calls are TRBV7-9 and TRBJ2-1; 7 bases align to TRBD1. Trimming took 5 bases from V and 6 from J; bases not matched to a gene: 7. The CDR3 contains 14 residues. Germline CDR1 SEHNR, CDR2 FQNEAQ (reference sequence). The CDR3 bases are TGTGCCAGCAGCGTTCCGGGACAGCCCAATGAGCAGTTCTTC. This sequence encodes CASSVPGQPNEQFF.

Notes on this clonotype: Germline and junction disagree at one end, which may indicate a read error. DNA for the CDR3: TGCGCCAGCAGCTTCGGGACAGGGGATCTTCCCCTCGGAAACACCAGATATTTT. This sequence encodes CASSFGTGDLPLGNTRYF. This sequence joins TRBV5-1 and TRBJ1-3, with 10 bases identical to TRBD1. CDR1 SGHRS and CDR2 YFSETQ come from the germline V gene. The CDR3 runs to 18 residues.

Points on this clonotype: A much larger clone lies a single base off, so this may be a read error. The V call is TRBV5-1, the J call TRBJ2-7; the D call may be TRBD1 or TRBD2 (5 bases each). Germline V gene sequence: CDR1 SGHRS, CDR2 YFSETQ. V was cut by 1 base and J by 5 bases, with 10 bases left in between. The CDR3 loop spans 13 amino acids. CDR3: CASSLMGRNEQYV. CDR3 sequence (DNA): TGCGCCAGCAGCTTGATGGGACGGAACGAGCAGTACGTC.

This clonotype came up many times. The chain has TRBV12-3 or TRBV12-4 and TRBJ2-3; D is possibly TRBD2 (6 bases). V was clipped by 5 bases and J by 2 bases, with 14 bases between them. This CDR3 region has 15 residues. In DNA form, the CDR3 reads TGTGCCAGCAGTCCCGACGGGGGAACCACAGATACGCAGTATTTT. This translates into CASSPDGGTTDTQYF.

The table lists this clonotype with a few counts. This chain connects TRBV27 to TRBJ1-2; tentatively, D is TRBD1 (6 bases). CDR3 size: 15 residues. The germline V gene encodes CDR1 MNHEY and CDR2 SMNVEV (reference sequence). V lost 4 bases, J lost 6 bases, and 18 bases lay in between. This chain's CDR3 is CASSSLGGLPHGYTF. The DNA for the CDR3 is TGTGCCAGCAGTTCGCTAGGGGGTCTCCCCCATGGCTACACCTTC.

Here the CDR3 DNA reads TGTGCCAGCAGCCCCCGGGGACTAGCGGAGAGGGGTGAGCAGTTCTTC. Amino acids: CASSPRGLAERGEQFF. The chain uses TRBV7-3 and TRBJ2-1; TRBD2 matches 11 bases. The CDR3 covers 16 residues. The V segment lost 5 bases and the J segment 9 bases; nucleotides outside the gene matches: 12. CDR1 is SGHTA, CDR2 FQGTGA, per germline.